This TCR beta chain was sequenced in a study of shared clonotypes between healthy human individuals. Overall study findings and caveats: Larger estimated richness was generally seen in naive subsets than in memory subsets. A handful of donors showed sharing of approximately 5% of naive CD4 clonotypes.

Within Nashville, Tennessee resided all donors, each a Caucasian adult. The authors divided CD4+ cells into CD45RA+ naive and CD45RA-negative memory subsets. In the case of this clone: Its antigen is still unknown.

The data were produced by immunoSEQ multiplex PCR, yet TCRdb's version contains in-frame clones alone and is incomplete. Of more than 2,000,000 clones listed, about 92% are singletons. The CDR3 is made up of 15 amino acids. The V end lost 4 bases, the J end lost 2 bases, and 13 bases lay between the germline ends. Looked up from germline, CDR1 is MGHRA and CDR2 is YSYEKL. The sample was naive CD4+ T cells sorted from blood. The subset denotes: CD45RA+ positively selected. The origin of this receptor is a man between 18 and 35 years old in good health. The J gene is TRBJ2-3, the V gene TRBV4-1; the D gene is possibly TRBD2 (6 bases). The chain's CDR3 is CASSRGTQTTDTQYF. CDR3 coding DNA: TGCGCCAGCAGCCGCGGGACCCAGACCACAGATACGCAGTATTTT.